This T cell receptor (beta chain) was sequenced during a study of blood T cell repertoires in COVID-19. Study-wide context: There were acute and convalescent COVID-19 samples, and they came from the United States, Italy and Spain.

Per the authors' pipeline: Estimates of nucleated cell counts were drawn from the amplification of reference gene primers. The assay was immunoSEQ multiplex PCR, and TCRdb's table has in-frame clones only and misses some. That table gives V, J and clone size, and the DNA gave D and trimming. The sample consists of about 210,000 clones, around 87% of them appearing once. Germline CDR1 is SGHRS and CDR2 is YFSETQ. Trimming took 2 bases from V and 4 from J; bases not matched to a gene: 14. CDR3 length: 18 amino acids. The specimen sequenced was peripheral blood. This receptor was identified in a man aged 60 to 69 with acute or convalescent COVID-19. The chain employs TRBV5-1 and TRBJ1-4; TRBD1 matches 7 bases. The CDR3 reads CASSLGAGGPVGNEKLFF. The DNA of the CDR3 is TGCGCCAGCAGCTTAGGGGCAGGGGGGCCCGTAGGTAATGAAAAACTGTTTTTT.